This T cell receptor (beta chain) was observed in a study of regulatory dendritic cells for organ transplantation. General study results and limits: Naive CD4+ and CD8+ repertoires were highly diverse; memory CD8+ was most oligoclonal. Regulatory dendritic cells appeared to expand memory CD8+ clones less than mature ones.

Naive CD45RA+ and memory CD45RO+ CD4+ or CD8+ T cells were FACS-sorted. Profiling relied on immunoSEQ multiplex PCR, and the TCRdb table lists in-frame clones only, not all of them. Of 25,000 to 35,000 clones detected, roughly 85% appear once; the ten largest clones hold 2% to 2.5%. In regard to this clone: Its target is not known.

The V gene's germline CDR1 is MGHRA and CDR2 YSYEKL. There are 15 residues in the CDR3. V lost 4 bases, J lost 6 bases, and 19 bases lay in between. The receptor was derived from a human donor in good health. The chain links TRBV4-1 to TRBJ2-7, with a tentative D call TRBD1 (6 bases). The specimen sequenced was memory CD4+ T cells from blood. Subset defined: CD45RO+ memory T cells. This CDR3 is CASSLSEHRAGEQYF. For the CDR3, the DNA is TGCGCCAGCAGCCTAAGCGAACACAGGGCTGGCGAGCAGTACTTC.